The present T cell receptor (beta chain) was sequenced within a study of metastatic and nonmetastatic thyroid tumors. Study overall: Repertoire data that came from the blood and tumor or nodule tissue of malignant and benign thyroid patients were compared.

This clone was seen at least ten times. None of the patients had undergone any treatment ahead of thyroid surgery. Trimming left V 2 bases short and J 6 bases short, with 17 bases between. Germline CDR1 and CDR2: ENHRY and SYGVKD. This CDR3 is 16 amino acids long. TCRdb called clones again from the PCR reads with MiXCR. The sample yields roughly 41,000 clones, 15% to 20% seen once. Sequencing was performed on blood. The chain combines TRBV10-3 with TRBJ2-1; a weak D match, TRBD1 (5 bases). The TCR was taken from a female donor with papillary thyroid cancer or a benign thyroid nodule (not recorded which). Some clones in this sample may be carry-over from other donors' samples. As DNA, the CDR3 is TGTGCCATCAGTGAGCCCCGGACATCCACCCTCAATGAGCAGTTCTTC. As protein: CAISEPRTSTLNEQFF.